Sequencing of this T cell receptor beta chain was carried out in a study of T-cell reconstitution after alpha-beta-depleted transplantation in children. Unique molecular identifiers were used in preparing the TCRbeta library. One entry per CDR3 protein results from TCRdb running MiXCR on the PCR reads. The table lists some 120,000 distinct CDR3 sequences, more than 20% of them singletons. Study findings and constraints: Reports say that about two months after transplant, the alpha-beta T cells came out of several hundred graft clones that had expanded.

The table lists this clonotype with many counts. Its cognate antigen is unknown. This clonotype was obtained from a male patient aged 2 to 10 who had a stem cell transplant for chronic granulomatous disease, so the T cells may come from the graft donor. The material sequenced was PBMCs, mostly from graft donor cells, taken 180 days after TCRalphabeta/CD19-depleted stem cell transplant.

The CDR3 DNA reads as TGTGCCAGCAGTCAGACAGGGACAGGGTCCGCCGGGGAGCTGTTTTTT. Translation gives CASSQTGTGSAGELFF. This chain joins TRBV27 and TRBJ2-2; TRBD1 agrees at 9 bases. This CDR3 comprises 16 residues. Trimming at V came to 5 bases and at J to 6 bases, leaving 10 bases not matched to a gene. Germline assignment: CDR1 MNHEY and CDR2 SMNVEV (reference sequence).